This TCR beta chain came from a study of T cell changes during pregnancy in multiple sclerosis. Clones were sequenced by immunoSEQ multiplex PCR, and TCRdb holds only the in-frame ones, with some missing. This sample has roughly 69,000 clones, with approximately 89% found just once. V dropped 0 bases and J dropped 0; count of bases not matched to a gene: 11. From germline, CDR1 is SGHVS and CDR2 FQNEAQ. The CDR3 spans 19 residues. This clonotype originated in a female donor with multiple sclerosis, enrolled in a pregnancy study. The sequenced sample was peripheral blood, obtained in the second trimester of pregnancy. The J gene is TRBJ1-2, the V gene TRBV7-8, with TRBD1 matching over 9 bases. The CDR3 reads CASSLAWRDRDSPNYGYTF. The CDR3 DNA is TGTGCCAGCAGCTTAGCGTGGAGGGACAGGGACTCCCCTAACTATGGCTACACCTTC. Based on the CDR3 plus reference TRBV7-8 and TRBJ1-2, the full variable domain is GAGVSQSPRYKVAKRGQDVALRCDPISGHVSLFWYQQALGQGPEFLTYFQNEAQLDKSGLPSDRFFAERPEGSVSTLKIQRTQQEDSAVYLCASSLAWRDRDSPNYGYTFGSGTRLTVV.